The next 28 T cell receptor beta chains were all read from a single sample in a study of response to subunit inactivated influenza vaccine. In TCRdb, the RT-PCR reads were re-called with MiXCR into one record per CDR3 protein. The table shows some 190,000 distinct CDR3 sequences, with roughly an eighth occurring only once. Sequenced here: CD8+ T cells sorted from PBMCs, sampled around 5 days after vaccination. The receptors derive from a man aged 50 to 60 who received an inactivated influenza vaccine.

This clonotype was counted only a few times. This chain connects TRBV20-1 to TRBJ1-6, with TRBD1 identical over 8 bases. The CDR3 contains 16 residues. V trimming: 4 bases; J trimming: 8 bases; junction bases outside the gene matches: 13. Germline CDR1 DFQATT, CDR2 SNEGSKA (reference sequence). The CDR3 sequence: CSANGQGGVSDSPLHF. CDR3 nucleotides: TGCAGTGCTAACGGACAGGGTGGTGTGTCGGATTCACCCCTCCACTTT.

This clonotype was seen a handful of times. This chain links TRBV14 with TRBJ2-7; D is tentatively TRBD1 or TRBD2 (5 bases each). The ends were cut back, 1 base at V and 2 bases at J, with 9 bases in the middle. CDR1 is SGHDN and CDR2 is FVKESK in the germline V gene. This CDR3 is 14 amino acids long. CDR3 loop: CASSQGGNPYEQYF. CDR3 bases: TGTGCCAGCAGCCAAGGGGGGAATCCCTACGAGCAGTACTTC.

V is TRBV28 and J is TRBJ2-1, with 7 bases lining up with TRBD1. Germline V gene sequence: CDR1 MDHEN, CDR2 SYDVKM. Trimming took 6 bases from V and 2 from J; bases not matched to a gene: 7. This CDR3 region has 15 residues. CDR3 sequence: CASRGPGQTYNEQFF. The CDR3 DNA follows: TGTGCCAGCAGGGGTCCGGGACAGACCTACAATGAGCAGTTCTTC.

The table lists this clonotype with many counts. This chain connects TRBV7-2 to TRBJ2-1; D gene uncertain. Germline V CDR1 and CDR2: SGHTA, FQGNSA. V lost 3 bases, J lost 7 bases, and 4 bases lay in between. The CDR3 loop spans 11 amino acids. The CDR3 sequence is CASSFLNEQFF. CDR3 in DNA: TGTGCCAGCAGCTTTTTAAATGAGCAGTTCTTC.

This clonotype has just a few counts. This sequence joins TRBV28 and TRBJ2-3, with D possibly TRBD2 on 6 matching bases. The germline gives CDR1 MDHEN, CDR2 SYDVKM. The CDR3 has 18 residues. Trimming cost V 3 bases and J 1 base, with 20 bases left between them. As DNA, the CDR3 is TGTGCCAGCAGTTTTTCGCCTCTTTTAGCGGAAGGCACAGATACGCAGTATTTT. Amino acids: CASSFSPLLAEGTDTQYF.

The V call is TRBV6-5, the J call TRBJ1-1, with TRBD1 matching over 7 bases. V gave up 0 bases and J gave up 3 bases; unmatched junction bases: 4. Germline V lookup: CDR1 MNHEY, CDR2 SVGAGI. This CDR3 comprises 15 residues. CDR3 bases: TGTGCCAGCAGTTACTCTCGACAGGGCTACACTGAAGCTTTCTTT. This translates into CASSYSRQGYTEAFF.

This clonotype was seen a handful of times. V and J are TRBV2 and TRBJ2-7, with D perhaps matching TRBD2 (7 bases). The length of the CDR3 is 14 residues. V was shortened by 8 bases and J by 7 bases, with 21 bases between the two germline ends. Germline V gene data show CDR1 as SNHLY and CDR2 as FYNNEI. The CDR3 spells CASLGGGSPREQYF. CDR3 bases: TGTGCCAGCTTAGGGGGAGGGTCTCCCAGAGAGCAGTACTTC.

The rearrangement uses TRBV9 and TRBJ1-2, with a possible D match to TRBD1 (6 bases). Germline V gene lookup returns CDR1 SGDLS and CDR2 YYNGEE. The CDR3 length is 13 residues. The V end was cut by 7 bases, the J end by 7 bases, with 17 bases between. This CDR3 is CASGAGAGRGYTF. As DNA, the CDR3 is TGTGCCAGCGGCGCAGGGGCAGGACGTGGCTACACCTTC.

V gene TRBV20-1 combines with J gene TRBJ2-3, with 10 positions matching TRBD2. The CDR3 is 17 amino acids. The trim removed 0 bases at V and 1 base at J, leaving 7 bases unmatched. From germline, CDR1 is DFQATT and CDR2 SNEGSKA (reference sequence). CDR3 loop: CSARDLWLAGGTDTQYF. The CDR3 DNA reads TGCAGTGCTAGAGATCTCTGGCTAGCGGGGGGCACAGATACGCAGTATTTT.

The rearrangement links TRBV29-1 to TRBJ1-2, with 9 bases identical to TRBD1. This CDR3 region has 13 residues. J lost 8 bases, V lost 7 bases, and 11 bases had no gene match. Germline values: CDR1 SQVTM, CDR2 ANQGSEA. The CDR3 loop is CSAAGQGIRGYTF. The CDR3 DNA is TGCAGCGCGGCGGGACAGGGAATAAGGGGCTACACCTTC.

The chain is built from TRBV5-5 and TRBJ1-5, with 9 bases matching TRBD1. The CDR3 length is 15 residues. The junction had 7 bases not matched to a gene; V was cut back by 5 bases and J by 4 bases. Germline CDR1 is SGHKS and CDR2 is YYEKEE (reference sequence). CDR3 loop: CASRQDRGENQPQHF. CDR3 nucleotide sequence: TGTGCCAGCAGACAGGACAGGGGAGAAAATCAGCCCCAGCATTTT.

The rearrangement uses TRBV12-3 or TRBV12-4 and TRBJ1-5; D is uncertain. Trimming took off 6 bases at V and 3 bases at J, with 12 bases between the two ends. The CDR3 has 14 residues. The DNA of the CDR3 is TGTGCCAGCAGCCTGACCGCACCCAATCAGCCCCAGCATTTT. Amino acid sequence: CASSLTAPNQPQHF.

The sample holds a few counts of this clonotype. The rearrangement links TRBV6-2 or TRBV6-3 to TRBJ2-3; D might be TRBD1 (6 bases). V lost 4 bases and J 2 bases, leaving 13 bases between the germline ends. The CDR3 sequence is 15 residues long. The germline gives CDR1 MNHEY, CDR2 SVGEGT. The CDR3 DNA reads TGTGCCAGCAGTTCACACAGGGAGTCCACAGATACGCAGTATTTT. The encoded protein is CASSSHRESTDTQYF.

Only a few counts were recorded for this clonotype. The rearrangement links TRBV25-1 to TRBJ2-5; the D gene could be TRBD1 or TRBD2 (5 bases each). V shed 4 bases and J shed 0 bases, with 15 bases lying between them. CDR1 and CDR2 (germline): MGHDK, SYGVNS. The CDR3 extends over 16 amino acids. The CDR3 region is CASSAFREPYQETQYF. Written as DNA, the CDR3 is TGTGCCAGCAGTGCTTTCAGGGAGCCTTACCAAGAGACCCAGTACTTC.

This clonotype was counted only a few times. The rearrangement uses TRBV4-3 and TRBJ2-1, with D unresolved. The V and J ends lost 0 bases and 0 bases respectively, with 12 bases between them. CDR3 length: 17 residues. Germline V lookup: CDR1 LGHNA, CDR2 YSLEER. The CDR3 bases are TGCGCCAGCAGCCAAGAACCCAGGCCGAGCTCCTACAATGAGCAGTTCTTC. Its translation is CASSQEPRPSSYNEQFF.

The chain has TRBV4-3 and TRBJ1-2, with TRBD1 matching over 7 bases. Trimming removed 0 bases from V and 4 bases from J; junction bases left unmatched: 14. This CDR3 has 18 amino acids. From germline, CDR1 is LGHNA and CDR2 YSLEER. The chain's CDR3 is CASSQEWGQGGSGYGYTF. The CDR3 DNA sequence: TGCGCCAGCAGCCAAGAATGGGGGCAGGGGGGATCCGGCTATGGCTACACCTTC.

The J gene is TRBJ2-5, the V gene TRBV15, with D tentatively TRBD2 (5 bases). Germline V gene lookup returns CDR1 LNHNV and CDR2 YYDKDF (reference sequence). V lost 5 bases and J 5 bases, leaving 15 bases between the germline ends. The CDR3 is 14 amino acids. The CDR3 protein is CATSLRTELETQYF. In DNA form, the CDR3 reads TGTGCCACCAGCCTACGGACTGAATTGGAGACCCAGTACTTC.

There are a few counts of this clonotype. The CDR3 here is CASSGGGLSDTQYF. CDR3 nucleotides: TGTGCCAGCAGCGGGGGGGGCCTTTCAGATACGCAGTATTTT. The rearrangement links TRBV9 to TRBJ2-3; a possible D gene is TRBD2 (7 bases). This CDR3 has 14 residues. CDR1 and CDR2 from the germline V gene are SGDLS and YYNGEE. V was pared by 3 bases and J by 4 bases, with 12 bases between.

The chain combines TRBV2 with TRBJ2-1; 8 nucleotides agree with TRBD1. Germline trimming cut 6 bases from V and 6 bases from J; bases unmatched to any gene: 1. The germline V gene has CDR1 SNHLY and CDR2 FYNNEI. This CDR3 has 12 residues. CDR3 coding DNA: TGTGCCAGCAGGGACAGGGTCAATGAGCAGTTCTTC. It specifies CASRDRVNEQFF.

This clonotype turned up a few times. The genes are TRBV10-2 and TRBJ2-7; no reliable D call. Trimming removed 0 bases from V and 3 bases from J, with 9 bases in between. The CDR3 length is 14 residues. Germline assignment: CDR1 WSHSY and CDR2 SAAADI. The CDR3 spells CASSESFRNYEQYF. The CDR3 DNA reads as TGCGCCAGCAGTGAGTCGTTTAGGAACTACGAGCAGTACTTC.

J is TRBJ2-1 and V is TRBV14, with D tentatively TRBD2 (5 bases). CDR1 is SGHDN, CDR2 FVKESK, per germline. CDR3 length: 16 amino acids. V lost 0 bases and J 4 bases, leaving 13 bases between the germline ends. The CDR3 DNA follows: TGTGCCAGCAGCCAAGAATTTGGCGGAGGTTACAATGAGCAGTTCTTC. Translated: CASSQEFGGGYNEQFF.

This clonotype was observed many times. The rearrangement links TRBV5-5 to TRBJ2-1; no definite D call. Trimming left V 2 bases short and J 0 bases short, with 6 bases between. Germline V gene sequence: CDR1 SGHKS, CDR2 YYEKEE (reference sequence). The length of the CDR3 is 14 residues. The CDR3 nucleotides read TGTGCCAGCAGCTTACTTGGCTCCTACAATGAGCAGTTCTTC. Its translation: CASSLLGSYNEQFF.

The table lists this clonotype with a few counts. The genes are TRBV6-1 and TRBJ2-1; TRBD1 is a possible D gene (6 bases). Germline V gene lookup returns CDR1 MNHNS and CDR2 SASEGT. The CDR3 runs to 15 residues. Trimming took off 10 bases at V and 8 bases at J, with 24 bases between the two ends. The DNA for the CDR3 is TGTGCCACCTGGTATCCGGAAAGGGGGTTGGATGAGCAGTTCTTC. Translation gives CATWYPERGLDEQFF.

This clonotype appeared a few times. V and J are TRBV5-6 and TRBJ2-3; 10 bases map to TRBD2. J was trimmed by 2 bases and V by 3 bases; bases with no gene match: 6. The CDR3 is made up of 16 amino acids. Germline CDR1 is SGHDT and CDR2 is YYEEEE. Here the CDR3 DNA reads TGTGCCAGCAGCTGGGAACTAGCGGGGATCACAGATACGCAGTATTTT. This codes for CASSWELAGITDTQYF. Supplemented by reference TRBV5-6 and TRBJ2-3, the full variable domain reads DAGVTQSPTHLIKTRGQQVTLRCSPKSGHDTVSWYQQALGQGPQFIFQYYEEEERQRGNFPDRFSGHQFPNYSSELNVNALLLGDSALYLCASSWELAGITDTQYFGPGTRLTVL.

This clonotype was picked up a small number of times. The V call is TRBV28, the J call TRBJ2-7; no firm D call. This CDR3 is built from 13 residues. Germline V CDR1 and CDR2: MDHEN, SYDVKM. Trimming removed 8 bases from V and 2 bases from J, with 13 bases in between. The CDR3 DNA reads as TGTGCCAGCCTGGCGATTTATACCTACGAGCAGTACTTC. Translated: CASLAIYTYEQYF.

The genes are TRBV5-6 and TRBJ2-7; D is ambiguous. The CDR3 has 12 residues. Germline CDR1 is SGHDT and CDR2 is YYEEEE. V gave up 4 bases and J gave up 7 bases, with 12 bases separating them. Here the CDR3 reads CASSIGLGEQYF. CDR3 sequence (DNA): TGTGCCAGCAGCATAGGGTTAGGGGAGCAGTACTTC.

This sequence joins TRBV28 and TRBJ2-3, with no clear D. V dropped 5 bases and J dropped 2 bases, with 17 bases sitting between them. This CDR3 region has 16 residues. In germline, CDR1 is MDHEN, CDR2 SYDVKM. The CDR3 region is CASSASSAEFTDTQYF. CDR3 sequence (DNA): TGTGCCAGCAGTGCCTCGAGTGCCGAATTCACAGATACGCAGTATTTT.

There are a few counts of this clonotype. The chain recombines TRBV11-2 with TRBJ2-1, with no clear D. This CDR3 has 14 amino acids. Germline values: CDR1 SGHAT, CDR2 FQNNGV. Trimming stripped 6 bases from V and 7 bases from J, with 16 bases between. The CDR3 here is CASRLNPPSNEQFF. The CDR3 region has the DNA TGTGCCAGCAGACTTAATCCTCCCTCTAATGAGCAGTTCTTC.